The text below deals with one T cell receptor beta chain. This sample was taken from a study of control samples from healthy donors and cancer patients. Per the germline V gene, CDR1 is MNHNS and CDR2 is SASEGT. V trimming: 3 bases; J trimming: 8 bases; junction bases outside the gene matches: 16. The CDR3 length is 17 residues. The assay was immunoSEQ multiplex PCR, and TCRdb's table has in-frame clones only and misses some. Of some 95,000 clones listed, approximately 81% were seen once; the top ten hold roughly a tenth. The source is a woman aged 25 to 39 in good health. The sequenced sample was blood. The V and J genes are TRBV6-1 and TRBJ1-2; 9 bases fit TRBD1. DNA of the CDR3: TGTGCCAGCAGTGATCTCTCCACAGGGGGCATAGGGGGAGGCTACACCTTC. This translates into CASSDLSTGGIGGGYTF.